This TCR beta chain was found in a study of blood T cell repertoires in COVID-19. Study overall: Spain, Italy and the United States supplied samples that represented acute and convalescent COVID-19. In each case, the material was cDNA or gDNA derived from T cells, B-cell-depleted T cells, or PBMCs.

The authors' processing: Nucleated cell number was recorded as an estimate derived from reference gene primer amplification. Clones were read by immunoSEQ multiplex PCR, and TCRdb kept only the in-frame ones, dropping some. That table supplies the V and J calls and clone size; D and trimming were determined from the DNA. The sample lists about 12,000 clones; around 83% were seen once. CDR1 is WSHSY and CDR2 is SAAADI in the germline V gene. CDR3 length: 13 residues. V was clipped by 7 bases and J by 5 bases, with 14 bases between them. The sequence was obtained from a human donor in a cohort sampled during active COVID-19. Specimen: peripheral blood. This chain joins TRBV10-2 and TRBJ2-5; D possibly corresponds to TRBD2 (6 bases). In DNA, the CDR3 is TGCGCCAGCAAGGGCGGGATGGGGGAGACCCAGTACTTC. Translation gives CASKGGMGETQYF.